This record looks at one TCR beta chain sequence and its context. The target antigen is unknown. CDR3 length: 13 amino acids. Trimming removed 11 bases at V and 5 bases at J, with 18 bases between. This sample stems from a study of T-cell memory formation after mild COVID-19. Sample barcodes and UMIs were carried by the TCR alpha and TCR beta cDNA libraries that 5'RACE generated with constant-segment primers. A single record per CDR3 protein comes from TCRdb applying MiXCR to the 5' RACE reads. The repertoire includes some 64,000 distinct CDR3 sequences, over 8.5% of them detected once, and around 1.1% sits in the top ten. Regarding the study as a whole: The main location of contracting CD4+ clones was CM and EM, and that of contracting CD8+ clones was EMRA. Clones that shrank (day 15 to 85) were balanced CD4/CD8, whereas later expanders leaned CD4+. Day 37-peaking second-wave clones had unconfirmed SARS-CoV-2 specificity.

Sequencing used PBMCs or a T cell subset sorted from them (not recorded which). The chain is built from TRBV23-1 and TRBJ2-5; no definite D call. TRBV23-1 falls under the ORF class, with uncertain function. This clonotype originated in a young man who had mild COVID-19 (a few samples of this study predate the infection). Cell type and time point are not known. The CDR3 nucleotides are TGCGCCCCCCCGAGTAGACCCCCGGAGACCCAGTACTTC. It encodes CAPPSRPPETQYF.